The sequence of this TCR beta chain was determined in a study of T-cell reconstitution after alpha-beta-depleted transplantation in children. This clonotype was recorded a few times. J lost 6 bases, V lost 6 bases, and 8 bases had no gene match. This CDR3 is built from 16 residues. Preparation of the TCRbeta library was carried out with unique molecular identifiers. TCRdb used MiXCR to reprocess the PCR reads, holding one entry per CDR3 protein. The sample holds nearly 550,000 distinct CDR3 sequences; about 16% are singletons and the top ten take approximately 3%. The sample in question was PBMCs from the stem cell graft donor, obtained from the stem cell graft. The clonotype originates from a human donor who donated a stem cell graft to a child with acute lymphoblastic leukemia. The chain combines TRBV12-3 or TRBV12-4 with TRBJ2-5; 15 bases match TRBD2. The CDR3 here is CASSWTSGRAVKTQYF. The CDR3 DNA sequence: TGTGCCAGCAGCTGGACTAGCGGGAGGGCCGTAAAGACCCAGTACTTC.